Below, 25 T cell receptor beta chains from the same sample are listed, as sequenced in a study of CD8 T cells in Susac syndrome. After extraction with the RNeasy kit, roughly 0.5 to 1 ug of the RNA was reverse transcribed using random hexamers. One entry per CDR3 protein, called by TCRdb with MiXCR from the immunoSEQ multiplex PCR reads. The table has approximately 190,000 distinct CDR3 sequences, approximately 94% seen once. The sample comprised CD4+ T cells from PBMCs. Receptor source: a human donor in good health.

The CDR3 reads CASSVGRTGAYNEQFF. As DNA, the CDR3 is TGTGCCAGCAGCGTAGGGAGGACAGGGGCCTACAATGAGCAGTTCTTC. This rearrangement joins TRBV9 to TRBJ2-1; TRBD1 matches at 9 bases. V trimming: 0 bases; J trimming: 2 bases; junction bases outside the gene matches: 3. Germline CDR1 is SGDLS and CDR2 is YYNGEE. CDR3 size: 16 residues.

This rearrangement joins TRBV2 to TRBJ1-4, with TRBD1 matching over 7 bases. V trimming: 7 bases; J trimming: 0 bases; junction bases outside the gene matches: 8. The germline CDR1 and CDR2 sequences are SNHLY and FYNNEI. The length of the CDR3 is 16 residues. CDR3 DNA: TGTGCCAGCACCCTAAGGGGGACAGCAACTAATGAAAAACTGTTTTTT. Protein product: CASTLRGTATNEKLFF.

The CDR3 sequence: CASSQESRMISYEQYF. In nucleotides, the CDR3 is TGTGCCAGCAGCCAAGAAAGCCGCATGATATCCTACGAGCAGTACTTC. V usage is TRBV3-1 and J usage is TRBJ2-7; D gene uncertain. Germline values: CDR1 LGHDT, CDR2 YNNKEL (reference sequence). The V and J ends lost 0 bases and 1 base respectively, with 13 bases between them. The CDR3 is made up of 16 amino acids.

CDR3 sequence (DNA): TGTGCCAGCAGCCAAGAGCGGGGGCGGACTGAAGCTTTCTTT. Protein: CASSQERGRTEAFF. The chain employs TRBV4-2 and TRBJ1-1; possible D gene TRBD1, 6 bases. The ends were cut back, 0 bases at V and 5 bases at J, with 10 bases in the middle. The V gene's germline CDR1 is LGHNA and CDR2 YNFKEQ. The CDR3 is 14 amino acids.

The genes are TRBV2 and TRBJ1-1; no clear D gene. Deletions cut 5 bases from V and 7 bases from J, with 14 bases between. CDR3 size: 13 residues. Germline V gene sequence: CDR1 SNHLY, CDR2 FYNNEI. CDR3 coding DNA: TGTGCCAGCAGTACTTCTATGAGGAGTGAAGCTTTCTTT. Protein sequence: CASSTSMRSEAFF.

The V and J genes are TRBV29-1 and TRBJ1-5; D gene ambiguous. With 7 bases removed from V and 4 bases from J, the gap between germline ends came to 14 bases. CDR3 length: 13 amino acids. The germline CDR1 and CDR2 sequences are SQVTM and ANQGSEA. The CDR3 nucleotides read TGCAGCGCCTGGACGGGTTTTAATCAGCCCCAGCATTTT. This gives the protein CSAWTGFNQPQHF.

J is TRBJ1-2 and V is TRBV3-1; D might be TRBD1 (5 bases). The CDR3 extends over 15 amino acids. Germline loops: CDR1 LGHDT, CDR2 YNNKEL (reference sequence). V was pared by 4 bases and J by 4 bases, with 16 bases between. The CDR3 nucleotides are TGTGCCAGCAGCCTTGACCCAGGGTATCCCTATGGCTACACCTTC. It yields the protein CASSLDPGYPYGYTF.

The gene calls are TRBV3-1 and TRBJ2-3; D is unclear. Germline loops: CDR1 LGHDT, CDR2 YNNKEL (reference sequence). The CDR3 length is 14 residues. V was pared by 4 bases and J by 3 bases, with 11 bases between. CDR3 amino acids: CASSLAHTTDTQYF. The CDR3 DNA sequence: TGTGCCAGCAGCCTCGCGCACACTACAGATACGCAGTATTTT.

In this sample, this clonotype turned up once. The CDR3 protein is CASSLTAGGQPQHF. In DNA, the CDR3 is TGTGCCAGCAGTTTAACGGCAGGGGGTCAGCCCCAGCATTTT. V gene TRBV28 combines with J gene TRBJ1-5; 7 bases match TRBD1. The CDR3 extends over 14 amino acids. V was pared by 2 bases and J by 6 bases, with 4 bases of the junction left unmatched. Germline V gene data show CDR1 as MDHEN and CDR2 as SYDVKM.

The V and J genes are TRBV5-1 and TRBJ2-3, with 10 bases that match TRBD1. Germline V lookup: CDR1 SGHRS, CDR2 YFSETQ. This CDR3 has 17 amino acids. V lost 1 base to trimming and J lost 4 bases; unmatched junction nucleotides: 9. This CDR3 reads CASSLRAPGTGADTQYF. Here the CDR3 DNA reads TGCGCCAGCAGCTTGCGGGCCCCCGGGACAGGGGCAGATACGCAGTATTTT.

CDR3 sequence: CASSLSHRSTDTQYF. CDR3 nucleotide sequence: TGCGCCAGCAGCCTGTCCCACCGGAGCACAGATACGCAGTATTTT. This chain connects TRBV5-1 to TRBJ2-3; no definite D call. CDR3 length: 15 amino acids. Per germline, CDR1 SGHRS and CDR2 YFSETQ. Trimming cost V 4 bases and J 0 bases, with 12 bases left between them.

J is TRBJ1-4 and V is TRBV27; TRBD1 is a possible D gene (5 bases). The CDR3 covers 13 residues. Germline V gene lookup returns CDR1 MNHEY and CDR2 SMNVEV (reference sequence). V dropped 10 bases and J dropped 8 bases, with 17 bases sitting between them. The DNA for the CDR3 is TGTGCCACAAGGGGCCCCCCCGAAGAAAAACTGTTTTTT. This codes for CATRGPPEEKLFF.

The rearrangement links TRBV7-8 to TRBJ1-4; no clear D. V was cut by 3 bases and J by 8 bases, with 16 bases left in between. The CDR3 totals 15 residues. Per germline, CDR1 SGHVS and CDR2 FQNEAQ. Written as DNA, the CDR3 is TGTGCCAGCAGCTTCGGTGCCTCCCCCAGGGAAAAACTGTTTTTT. Its protein product is CASSFGASPREKLFF.

V usage is TRBV20-1 and J usage is TRBJ1-3; no firm D call. V was cut by 1 base and J by 4 bases, with 8 bases left in between. The CDR3 consists of 13 residues. The V gene's germline CDR1 is DFQATT and CDR2 SNEGSKA (reference sequence). CDR3 nucleotide sequence: TGCAGTGCTAGAGGGTCAGGCGGAAACACCATATATTTT. It specifies CSARGSGGNTIYF.

V usage is TRBV5-1 and J usage is TRBJ2-3; D is unresolved. The V end was cut by 0 bases, the J end by 6 bases, with 11 bases between. Germline V lookup: CDR1 SGHRS, CDR2 YFSETQ. This CDR3 contains 14 residues. CDR3 loop: CASSLASSRDTQYF. CDR3 DNA sequence: TGCGCCAGCAGCTTGGCCTCCTCTAGGGATACGCAGTATTTT.

The DNA for the CDR3 is TGTGCCAGCGAGGGGCGCTTTTCAGGCTACACCTTC. Its translation is CASEGRFSGYTF. The chain recombines TRBV2 with TRBJ1-2; TRBD1 might be the D (5 bases). The length of the CDR3 is 12 residues. The germline V gene encodes CDR1 SNHLY and CDR2 FYNNEI. The V and J ends lost 8 bases and 8 bases respectively, with 15 bases between them.

CDR3 protein: CASSMGQETQYF. In DNA, the CDR3 is TGTGCCAGCAGTATGGGCCAAGAGACCCAGTACTTC. V is TRBV2 and J is TRBJ2-5; D not certain. This CDR3 region has 12 residues. The V gene lost 5 bases and the J gene lost 1 base, with 5 bases spanning the gap. Germline V gene lookup returns CDR1 SNHLY and CDR2 FYNNEI.

This clonotype appeared a few times. CDR3 DNA sequence: TGCGCCAGCAGCGCAGTAGATGACACTGAAGCTTTCTTT. Its protein is CASSAVDDTEAFF. The chain carries TRBV4-1 and TRBJ1-1; no definite D call. Trimming took 5 bases from V and 3 from J, leaving 10 bases between them. This CDR3 has 13 amino acids. Germline V gene lookup returns CDR1 MGHRA and CDR2 YSYEKL.

The V call is TRBV28, the J call TRBJ2-7; D is possibly TRBD1 (6 bases). This CDR3 contains 13 residues. Per germline, CDR1 MDHEN and CDR2 SYDVKM. V was trimmed by 4 bases and J by 7 bases, leaving 14 bases between them. DNA of the CDR3: TGTGCCAGCAGTTCCCCGGCTCAGGGGGAGCAGTACTTC. Its translation: CASSSPAQGEQYF. The full variable domain, rest sourced from reference TRBV28 and TRBJ2-7, is DVKVTQSSRYLVKRTGEKVFLECVQDMDHENMFWYRQDPGLGLRLIYFSYDVKMKEKGDIPEGYSVSREKKERFSLILESASTNQTSMYLCASSSPAQGEQYFGPGTRLTVT.

The V gene is TRBV4-1, the J gene TRBJ2-3, with D perhaps TRBD2 (6 bases). The CDR3 runs 14 residues. Trimming removed 4 bases from V and 4 bases from J, with 12 bases in between. Germline V gives CDR1 MGHRA, CDR2 YSYEKL. The CDR3 DNA reads as TGCGCCAGCAGCCCTCGCGGGGTTTCAGATACGCAGTATTTT. Translating gives CASSPRGVSDTQYF.

The chain's CDR3 is CASSYRGEQFF. CDR3 nucleotide sequence: TGTGCCAGCAGTTACCGAGGTGAGCAGTTCTTC. The genes are TRBV7-8 and TRBJ2-1; unclear D gene. This CDR3 is 11 amino acids long. Per the germline V gene, CDR1 is SGHVS and CDR2 is FQNEAQ. Between the trimmed V and J ends, which lost 6 bases and 9 bases, there was a span of 9 bases.

This clonotype showed up just once. The V gene is TRBV12-3 or TRBV12-4, the J gene TRBJ1-1, with a possible D match to TRBD1 (6 bases). This CDR3 has 13 amino acids. V lost 7 bases to trimming and J lost 0 bases, with 9 bases between them. CDR3 nucleotides: TGTGCCAGCACAGACAGGATGAACACTGAAGCTTTCTTT. This codes for CASTDRMNTEAFF.

This clonotype occurred once. The chain uses TRBV30 and TRBJ1-1; no reliable D call. V was trimmed by 3 bases and J by 0 bases, leaving 11 bases between them. Germline V lookup: CDR1 GTSNPN, CDR2 SVGIG (reference sequence). The length of the CDR3 is 14 residues. This chain's CDR3 is CAWRVGGLNTEAFF. DNA of the CDR3: TGTGCCTGGAGGGTCGGAGGTTTGAACACTGAAGCTTTCTTT.

J is TRBJ1-1 and V is TRBV11-3, with a possible D match to TRBD1 (5 bases). V gave up 1 base and J gave up 10 bases, with 13 bases separating them. CDR3 length: 13 amino acids. Germline CDR1 is SGHNT and CDR2 is YENEEA. This CDR3 is CASSLGDGRRAFF. The DNA for the CDR3 is TGTGCCAGCAGCTTAGGGGACGGTAGGAGAGCTTTCTTT.

The chain combines TRBV20-1 with TRBJ2-2, with D perhaps matching TRBD2 (5 bases). The CDR3 has 15 residues. Trimming took off 0 bases at V and 4 bases at J, with 12 bases between the two ends. The V gene's germline CDR1 is DFQATT and CDR2 SNEGSKA (reference sequence). The CDR3: CSARDGNRATGELFF. DNA of the CDR3: TGCAGTGCTAGAGACGGGAACAGAGCCACCGGGGAGCTGTTTTTT.